The clone carrying this T cell receptor beta chain was detected a few times. Its antigen is unidentified. These data belong to a study of beta chain features in type 1 diabetes. Looking at the study overall: No age, gender or cell yield differences were seen between patients and healthy donors. Regarding the study as a whole: It was among patients, rather than healthy donors, that naive, central memory and Treg TCRB repertoires appeared more similar.

Isolated RNA was reverse transcribed in full, so expressed TCRB transcripts were sequenced. Here immunoSEQ multiplex PCR was the method, and the copy in TCRdb shows in-frame clones only, minus some. In the table there are some 900,000 clones, roughly 15% of which are singletons. Sequenced sample: naive CD4+ T cells from blood. This TCR derives from a woman younger than 30 in good health.

In DNA form, the CDR3 reads TGTGCCAGCAGATCTAGGGGGGTTCGCCTCTACGAGCAGTACTTC. Its protein product is CASRSRGVRLYEQYF. The chain has TRBV27 and TRBJ2-7; D tentatively fits TRBD1 or TRBD2 (6 bases each). Per the germline V gene, CDR1 is MNHEY and CDR2 is SMNVEV (reference sequence). Trimming took 6 bases from V and 3 from J, leaving 18 bases between them. The CDR3 is 15 residues long.